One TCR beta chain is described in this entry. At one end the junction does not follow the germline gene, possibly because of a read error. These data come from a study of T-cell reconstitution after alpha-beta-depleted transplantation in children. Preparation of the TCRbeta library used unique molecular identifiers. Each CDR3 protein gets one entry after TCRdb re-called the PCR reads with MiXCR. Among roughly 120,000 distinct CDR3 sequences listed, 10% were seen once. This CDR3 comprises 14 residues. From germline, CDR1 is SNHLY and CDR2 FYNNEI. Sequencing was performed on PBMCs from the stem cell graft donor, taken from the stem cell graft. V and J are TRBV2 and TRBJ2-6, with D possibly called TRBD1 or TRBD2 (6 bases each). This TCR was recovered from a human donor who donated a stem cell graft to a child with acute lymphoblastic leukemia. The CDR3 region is CASSFERGANGLTF. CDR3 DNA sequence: TGTGCCAGCAGCTTCGAAAGGGGGGCCAACGGCCTGACTTTC.